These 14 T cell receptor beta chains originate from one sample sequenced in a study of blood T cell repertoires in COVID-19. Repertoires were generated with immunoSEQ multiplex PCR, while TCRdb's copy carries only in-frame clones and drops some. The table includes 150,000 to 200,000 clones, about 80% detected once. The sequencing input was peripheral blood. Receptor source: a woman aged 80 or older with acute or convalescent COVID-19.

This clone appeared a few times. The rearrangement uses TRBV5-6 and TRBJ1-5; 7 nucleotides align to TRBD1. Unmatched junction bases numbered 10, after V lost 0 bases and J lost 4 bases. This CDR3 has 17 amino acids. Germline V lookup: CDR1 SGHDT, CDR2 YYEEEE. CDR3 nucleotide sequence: TGTGCCAGCAGCTTGGCTTATGGGGCAGGGGGGAATCAGCCCCAGCATTTT. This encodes CASSLAYGAGGNQPQHF.

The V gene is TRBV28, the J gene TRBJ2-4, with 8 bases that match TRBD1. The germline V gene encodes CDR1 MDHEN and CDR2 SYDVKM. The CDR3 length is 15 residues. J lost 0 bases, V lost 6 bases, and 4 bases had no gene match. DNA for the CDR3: TGTGCCAGCAGCCACAGGGGGGTAGCCAAAAACATTCAGTACTTC. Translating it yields CASSHRGVAKNIQYF.

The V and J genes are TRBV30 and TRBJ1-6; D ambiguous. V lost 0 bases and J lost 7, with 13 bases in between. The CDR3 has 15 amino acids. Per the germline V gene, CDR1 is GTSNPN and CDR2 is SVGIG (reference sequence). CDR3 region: CAWSVRVIGNSPLHF. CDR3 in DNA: TGTGCCTGGAGTGTCCGGGTCATTGGGAATTCACCCCTCCACTTT.

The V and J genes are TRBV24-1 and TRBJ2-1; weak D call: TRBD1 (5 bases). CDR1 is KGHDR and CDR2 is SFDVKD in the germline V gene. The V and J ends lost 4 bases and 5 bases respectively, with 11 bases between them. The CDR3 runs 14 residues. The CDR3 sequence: CATSDSDRNNEQFF. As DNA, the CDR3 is TGTGCCACCAGTGACTCCGACAGAAACAATGAGCAGTTCTTC.

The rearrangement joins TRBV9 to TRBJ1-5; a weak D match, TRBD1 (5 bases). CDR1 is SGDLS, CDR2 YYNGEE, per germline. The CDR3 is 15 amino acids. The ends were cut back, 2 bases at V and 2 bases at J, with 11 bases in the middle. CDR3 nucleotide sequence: TGTGCCAGCAGCGTGGGGGGTTCGGGCAATCAGCCCCAGCATTTT. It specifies CASSVGGSGNQPQHF.

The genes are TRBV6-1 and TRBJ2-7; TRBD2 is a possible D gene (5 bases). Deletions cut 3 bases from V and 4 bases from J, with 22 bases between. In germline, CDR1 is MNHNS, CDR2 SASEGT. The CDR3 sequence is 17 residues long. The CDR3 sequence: CASSDIWAPGGRYEQYF. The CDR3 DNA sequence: TGTGCCAGCAGTGATATCTGGGCACCCGGTGGGAGATACGAGCAGTACTTC.

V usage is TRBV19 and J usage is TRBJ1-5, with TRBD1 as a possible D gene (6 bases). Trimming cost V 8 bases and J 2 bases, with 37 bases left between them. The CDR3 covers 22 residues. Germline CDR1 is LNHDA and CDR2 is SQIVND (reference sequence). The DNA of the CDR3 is TGTGCCAGTCCTCATCCGTCCCTCTTTGGGGTACAGGGTGGGAATCGCAATCAGCCCCAGCATTTT. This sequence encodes CASPHPSLFGVQGGNRNQPQHF. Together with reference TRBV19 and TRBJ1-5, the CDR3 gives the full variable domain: DGGITQSPKYLFRKEGQNVTLSCEQNLNHDAMYWYRQDPGQGLRLIYYSQIVNDFQKGDIAEGYSVSREKKESFPLTVTSAQKNPTAFYLCASPHPSLFGVQGGNRNQPQHFGDGTRLSIL.

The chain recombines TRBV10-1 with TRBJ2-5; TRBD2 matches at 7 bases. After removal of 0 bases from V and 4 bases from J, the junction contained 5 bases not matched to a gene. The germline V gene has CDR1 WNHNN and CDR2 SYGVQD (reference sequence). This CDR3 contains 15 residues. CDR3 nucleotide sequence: TGCGCCAGCAGTGAGTCCCCAGGGAGGGGAGAGACCCAGTACTTC. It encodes CASSESPGRGETQYF.

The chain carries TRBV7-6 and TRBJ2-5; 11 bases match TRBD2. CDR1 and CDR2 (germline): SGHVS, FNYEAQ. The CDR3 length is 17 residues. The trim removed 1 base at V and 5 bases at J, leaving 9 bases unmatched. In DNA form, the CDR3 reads TGTGCCAGCAGCTTAGTAAAGACTAGCGGGGTTTTGGAGACCCAGTACTTC. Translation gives CASSLVKTSGVLETQYF.

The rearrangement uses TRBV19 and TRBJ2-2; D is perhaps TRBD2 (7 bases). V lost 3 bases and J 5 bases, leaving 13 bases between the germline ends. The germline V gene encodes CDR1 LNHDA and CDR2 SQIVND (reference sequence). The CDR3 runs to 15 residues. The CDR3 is CASSMWGGRTGELFF. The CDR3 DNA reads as TGTGCCAGTAGTATGTGGGGGGGCCGGACCGGGGAGCTGTTTTTT.

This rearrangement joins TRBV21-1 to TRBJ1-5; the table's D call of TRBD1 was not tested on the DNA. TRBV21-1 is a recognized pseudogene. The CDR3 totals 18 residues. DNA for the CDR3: TGTGCCAGCAGCACAAAGGAGGGACAGGCGGGGGTAATTCAGCCCCAGCATTTT. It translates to CASSTKEGQAGVIQPQHF.

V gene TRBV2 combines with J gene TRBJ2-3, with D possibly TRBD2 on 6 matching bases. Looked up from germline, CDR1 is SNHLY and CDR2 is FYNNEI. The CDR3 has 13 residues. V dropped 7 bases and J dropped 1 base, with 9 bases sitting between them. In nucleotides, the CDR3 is TGTGCCAGCACTCGGGAGCGCACAGATACGCAGTATTTT. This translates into CASTRERTDTQYF.

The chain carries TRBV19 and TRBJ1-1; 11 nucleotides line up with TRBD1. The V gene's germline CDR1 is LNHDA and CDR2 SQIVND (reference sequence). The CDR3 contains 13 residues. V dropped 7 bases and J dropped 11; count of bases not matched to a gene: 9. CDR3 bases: TGTGCCAGTAAGGACAGGGGGCAATCTAAGGCTTTCTTT. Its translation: CASKDRGQSKAFF.

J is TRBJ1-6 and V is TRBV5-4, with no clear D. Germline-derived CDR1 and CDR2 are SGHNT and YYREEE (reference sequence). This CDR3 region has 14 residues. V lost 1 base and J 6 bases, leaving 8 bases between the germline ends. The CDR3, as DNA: TGTGCCAGCAGCTTGCAGGATTTTAATTCACCCCTCCACTTT. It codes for CASSLQDFNSPLHF. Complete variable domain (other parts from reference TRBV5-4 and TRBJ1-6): ETGVTQSPTHLIKTRGQQVTLRCSSQSGHNTVSWYQQALGQGPQFIFQYYREEENGRGNFPPRFSGLQFPNYSSELNVNALELDDSALYLCASSLQDFNSPLHFGNGTRLTVT.